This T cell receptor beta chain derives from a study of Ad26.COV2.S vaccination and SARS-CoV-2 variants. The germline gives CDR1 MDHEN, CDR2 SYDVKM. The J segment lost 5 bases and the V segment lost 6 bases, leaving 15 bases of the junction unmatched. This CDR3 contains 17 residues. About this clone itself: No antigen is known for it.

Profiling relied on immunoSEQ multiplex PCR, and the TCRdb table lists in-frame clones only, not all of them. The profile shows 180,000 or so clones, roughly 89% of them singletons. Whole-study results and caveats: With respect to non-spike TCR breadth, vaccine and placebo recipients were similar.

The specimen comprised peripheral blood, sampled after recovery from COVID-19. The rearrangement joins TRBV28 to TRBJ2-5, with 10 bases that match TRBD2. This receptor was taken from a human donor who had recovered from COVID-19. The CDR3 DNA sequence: TGTGCCAGCAGCCCAACCCGGGTTAGCGGGGGGACGGAGACCCAGTACTTC. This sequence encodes CASSPTRVSGGTETQYF.